This T cell receptor beta chain was sequenced during a study of blood T cell repertoires in COVID-19. Germline lookup yields CDR1 SGHRS and CDR2 YFSETQ. The CDR3 is 17 residues long. Trimming took 0 bases from V and 2 from J; bases not matched to a gene: 9. Only in-frame clones appear in the TCRdb table, and some are missing; sequencing was by immunoSEQ multiplex PCR. This sample has about 140,000 clones; about four fifths occur once, and the top ten carry 3.5% to 4.5%. The gene calls are TRBV5-1 and TRBJ2-7; 9 nucleotides align to TRBD2. Sample: peripheral blood. This receptor was obtained from a woman aged 55-75 years with acute or convalescent COVID-19. CDR3 sequence (DNA): TGCGCCAGCAGCTTGGCACTAGCGGGTTGGGGGGCCTACGAGCAGTACTTC. Its translation: CASSLALAGWGAYEQYF. Filled out from reference TRBV5-1 and TRBJ2-7, the complete variable domain reads KAGVTQTPRYLIKTRGQQVTLSCSPISGHRSVSWYQQTPGQGLQFLFEYFSETQRNKGNFPGRFSGRQFSNSRSEMNVSTLELGDSALYLCASSLALAGWGAYEQYFGPGTRLTVT.